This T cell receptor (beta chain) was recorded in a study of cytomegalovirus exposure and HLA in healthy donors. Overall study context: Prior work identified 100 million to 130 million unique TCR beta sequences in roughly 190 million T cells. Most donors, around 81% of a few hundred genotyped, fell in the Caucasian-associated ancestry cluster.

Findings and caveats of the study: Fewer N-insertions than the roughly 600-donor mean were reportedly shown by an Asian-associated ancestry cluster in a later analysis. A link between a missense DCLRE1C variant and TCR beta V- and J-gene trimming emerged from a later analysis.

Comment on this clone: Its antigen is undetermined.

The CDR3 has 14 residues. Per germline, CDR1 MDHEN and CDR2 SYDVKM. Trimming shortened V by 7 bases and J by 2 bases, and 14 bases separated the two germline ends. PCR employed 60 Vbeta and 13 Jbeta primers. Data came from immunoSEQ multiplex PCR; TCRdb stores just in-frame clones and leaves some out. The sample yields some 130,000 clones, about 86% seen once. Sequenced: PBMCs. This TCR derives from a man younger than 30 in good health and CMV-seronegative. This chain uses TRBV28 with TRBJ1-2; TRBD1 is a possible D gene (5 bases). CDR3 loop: CASTLAGPNYGYTF. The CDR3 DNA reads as TGTGCCAGCACTTTGGCGGGACCCAACTATGGCTACACCTTC.